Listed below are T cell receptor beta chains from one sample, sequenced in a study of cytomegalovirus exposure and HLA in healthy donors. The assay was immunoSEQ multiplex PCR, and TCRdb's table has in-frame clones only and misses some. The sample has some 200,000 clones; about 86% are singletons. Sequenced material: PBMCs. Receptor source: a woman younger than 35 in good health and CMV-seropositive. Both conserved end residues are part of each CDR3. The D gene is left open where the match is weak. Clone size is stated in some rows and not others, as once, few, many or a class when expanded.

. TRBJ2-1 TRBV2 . TGTGCCAGCAGTGAATCCAGTAGGGGCTCCTACAATGAGCAGTTCTTC CASSESSRGSYNEQFF
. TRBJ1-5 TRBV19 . TGTGCCAGTAGTCCAGGGCAGAATCAGCCCCAGCATTTT CASSPGQNQPQHF
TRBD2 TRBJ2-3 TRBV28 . TGTGCCAGCAACTCCGCCGGGGGGGCGATAGATACGCAGTATTTT CASNSAGGAIDTQYF
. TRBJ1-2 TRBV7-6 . TGTGCCAGCAGGGATTTGTGGGGCATTAAGGATGGCTACACCTTC CASRDLWGIKDGYTF
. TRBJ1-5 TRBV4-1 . TGCGCCAGCAGCCAAGTGGCCATCCTTTATAGCAATCAGCCCCAGCATTTT CASSQVAILYSNQPQHF
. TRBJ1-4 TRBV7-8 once TGTGCCAGCAGCTTACACGAGGCGGGAGAAAAACTGTTTTTT CASSLHEAGEKLFF
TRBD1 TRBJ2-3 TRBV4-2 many TGTGCCAGCAGCCAAGACGAGGGGGCTACAGATACGCAGTATTTT CASSQDEGATDTQYF
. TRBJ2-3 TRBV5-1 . TGCGCCAGCAGCTTGGAGGGGCGAAGCACAGATACGCAGTATTTT CASSLEGRSTDTQYF
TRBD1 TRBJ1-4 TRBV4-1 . TGCGCCAGCAGCCCCCAACCGGACAGGCCGCGTGAAAAACTGTTTTTT CASSPQPDRPREKLFF
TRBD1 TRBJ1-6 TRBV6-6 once TGTGCCAGCAGTTACTTTGGACAGGGGAACTCACCCCTCCACTTT CASSYFGQGNSPLHF
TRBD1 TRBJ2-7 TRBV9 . TGTGCCAGCAGCGCCACTTTAGGGACAGGGACCTACGAGCAGTACTTC CASSATLGTGTYEQYF
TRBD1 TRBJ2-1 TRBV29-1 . TGCAGCGTCGATGGGGTCCTGGACAGGGCCTACAATGAGCAGTTCTTC CSVDGVLDRAYNEQFF
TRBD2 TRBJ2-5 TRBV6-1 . TGTGCCAGCAGGACTAGCGGGAGCCAAGAGACCCAGTACTTC CASRTSGSQETQYF
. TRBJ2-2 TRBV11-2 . TGTGCCAGCAGAACGTCGGTCGCGAACACCGGGGAGCTGTTTTTT CASRTSVANTGELFF
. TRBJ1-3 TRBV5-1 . TGCGCCAGCAGCTTGATAGGGGATAGGGGAAACACCATATATTTT CASSLIGDRGNTIYF
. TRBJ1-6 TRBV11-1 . TGTGCCAGCAGCTTTCGGGGGAATAATTCACCCCTCCACTTT CASSFRGNNSPLHF
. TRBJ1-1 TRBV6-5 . TGTGCCAGCAGCCAGGGGAGGAACACTGAAGCTTTCTTT CASSQGRNTEAFF
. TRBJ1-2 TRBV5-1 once TGCGCCAGCAGCTTGGACAGACCTGACTATGGCTACACCTTC CASSLDRPDYGYTF
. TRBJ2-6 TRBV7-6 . TGTGCCAGCAGCCCACGTCGGGGAGCTGGGGCCAACGTCCTGACTTTC CASSPRRGAGANVLTF
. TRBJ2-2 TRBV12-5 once TGTGCTAGTGGTTTGGTAGTTGGGGGGGCTAGCACCGGGGAGCTGTTTTTT CASGLVVGGASTGELFF
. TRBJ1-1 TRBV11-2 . TGTGCCAGCAGTATAGGATTAGGGGCTGAAGCTTTCTTT CASSIGLGAEAFF
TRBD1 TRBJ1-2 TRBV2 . TGTGCCAGCAGGGAGGGACAGCACTTCTATGGCTACACCTTC CASREGQHFYGYTF
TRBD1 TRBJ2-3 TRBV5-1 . TGCGCCAGCAGCCCTGGGACAGAAGGTAATACGCAGTATTTT CASSPGTEGNTQYF
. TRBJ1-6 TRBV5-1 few TGCGCCAGCAGCTTGGAAGGGAGGAGGGTCCCCAATAATTCACCCCTCCACTTT CASSLEGRRVPNNSPLHF
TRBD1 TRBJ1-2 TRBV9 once TGTGCCAGCAGCGGGGACCCAACAGGGACAGGGTCTGGCTACACCTTC CASSGDPTGTGSGYTF
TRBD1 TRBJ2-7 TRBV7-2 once TGTGCCAGCCTAAGACCGGGACAGGGGAGCGAGCAGTACTTC CASLRPGQGSEQYF
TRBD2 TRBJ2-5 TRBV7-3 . TGTGCCAGCAGCTTCCTATGGACTAGCGGGGGGAATCAAGAGACCCAGTACTTC CASSFLWTSGGNQETQYF
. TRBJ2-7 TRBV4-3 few TGCGCCAGCAGCCAGAACGGCCTCCAGGGGGAGCAGTACTTC CASSQNGLQGEQYF
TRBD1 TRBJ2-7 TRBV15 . TGTGCCACCAGCAGAGACCTCCCCGGACAGGGGCCCTACGAGCAGTACTTC CATSRDLPGQGPYEQYF
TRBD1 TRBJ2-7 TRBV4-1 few TGCGCCAGCAGCCAAGCAATGAGGACAGGGAGCTACGAGCAGTACTTC CASSQAMRTGSYEQYF
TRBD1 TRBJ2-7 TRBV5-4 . TGTGCCAGCAGCTTAGGCAACAGGGGCGACGAGCAGTACTTC CASSLGNRGDEQYF
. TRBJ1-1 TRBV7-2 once TGTGCCAGCAGCTTATATGAACGGACTGAAGCTTTCTTT CASSLYERTEAFF
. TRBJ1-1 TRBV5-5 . TGTGCCAGCAGCCACTCGGGGGTTCGTGAAGCTTTCTTT CASSHSGVREAFF
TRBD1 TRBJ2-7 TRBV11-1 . TGTGCCAGCAGCTTAGATATAAGGGGGCGCATGTACTTC CASSLDIRGRMYF
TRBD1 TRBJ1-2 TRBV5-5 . TGTGCCAGCAGCCTAAGACAGGGGGTTAACTATGGCTACACCTTC CASSLRQGVNYGYTF
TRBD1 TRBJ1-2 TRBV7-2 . TGTGCCAGCAGCAGTCGGACAGGGTATGGCTACACCTTC CASSSRTGYGYTF
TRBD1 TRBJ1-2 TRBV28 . TGTGCCAGCAAGACGATGGACAGGGATACCTATGGCTACACCTTC CASKTMDRDTYGYTF
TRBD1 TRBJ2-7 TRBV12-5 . TGTGCTAGTGGTTTTCTCGTGACCGGAGACAGGGGATCCTACGAGCAGTACTTC CASGFLVTGDRGSYEQYF
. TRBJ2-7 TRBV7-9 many TGTGCCAGCAGCCCCCGGGGGAACGAGCAGTACTTC CASSPRGNEQYF
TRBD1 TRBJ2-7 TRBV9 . TGTGCCAGCAGCGCCGGGGACAGGTTGGGGTCCTACGAGCAGTACTTC CASSAGDRLGSYEQYF